This record looks at one T cell receptor (beta chain) sequence and its context. What it binds is not known. This CDR3 region has 15 residues. V lost 5 bases and J lost 2, with 12 bases in between. For TCRbeta, the library was prepared with unique molecular identifiers. TCRdb ran MiXCR on the PCR reads and lists one entry per CDR3 protein. This table has some 460,000 distinct CDR3 sequences, 16% appearing once. The data were taken from a study of T-cell reconstitution after alpha-beta-depleted transplantation in children. Study outcomes and limitations: Day-60 TCRbeta diversity that was high in some patients was derived from surviving recipient T cells and thymic progenitors. Expanded graft clones, several hundred of them, were reportedly the source of alpha-beta T cells about two months after transplant.

The sample consisted of PBMCs, mostly from graft donor cells, taken 360 days after TCRalphabeta/CD19-depleted stem cell transplant. The sequence was collected from a boy under two years old who had a stem cell transplant for Wiskott-Aldrich syndrome, so the T cells may come from the graft donor. This sequence joins TRBV12-3 or TRBV12-4 and TRBJ2-2, with D perhaps matching TRBD1 (6 bases). In DNA, the CDR3 is TGTGCCAGCAGTGGGACACCCGCCAACACCGGGGAGCTGTTTTTT. Translating it yields CASSGTPANTGELFF.